Below are 21 T cell receptor beta chains sequenced from a single sample in a study of T cell repertoires in cytomegalovirus infection. No antigen has been identified for these receptors. MiXCR, run by TCRdb on the reads, gives a single entry per CDR3 protein. The data contain approximately 990,000 distinct CDR3 sequences, roughly a third of them singletons. Sequencing was performed on cultured CD8+ T cells from PBMCs, taken from culture after CMV antigen stimulation. The receptors were sampled from a human donor in good health (CMV status not recorded). Some clones in this sample may be carry-over from other donors' samples.

The sample holds one count of this clonotype. This chain connects TRBV9 to TRBJ2-1, with a weak D call TRBD1 (6 bases). CDR1 and CDR2 from the germline V gene are SGDLS and YYNGEE. The CDR3 length is 15 residues. Trimming pared 0 bases from V and 8 bases from J, leaving 15 bases between. The DNA for the CDR3 is TGTGCCAGCAGCGTAGCCCTTACAGGGACGCATGAGCAGTTCTTC. It translates to CASSVALTGTHEQFF.

This clonotype appeared a few times. The V and J genes are TRBV4-1 and TRBJ2-7, with TRBD2 as a possible D gene (6 bases). CDR3 length equals 16 residues. Germline lookup yields CDR1 MGHRA and CDR2 YSYEKL. V lost 0 bases, J lost 2 bases, and 14 bases lay in between. CDR3 region: CASSQDFVAGTYEQYF. CDR3 bases: TGCGCCAGCAGCCAAGATTTTGTGGCGGGAACCTACGAGCAGTACTTC.

The chain combines TRBV4-1 with TRBJ2-3; TRBD2 agrees at 10 bases. The CDR3 is 18 residues long. The ends lost 0 bases at V and 2 bases at J; junction bases unmatched: 8. The germline CDR1 and CDR2 sequences are MGHRA and YSYEKL. The CDR3 reads CASSQEGEGLAATDTQYF. CDR3 in DNA: TGCGCCAGCAGCCAAGAAGGGGAAGGACTAGCGGCCACAGATACGCAGTATTTT.

The chain uses TRBV7-3 and TRBJ2-3, with TRBD1 as a possible D gene (5 bases). The germline V gene encodes CDR1 SGHTA and CDR2 FQGTGA. The V and J ends lost 3 bases and 0 bases respectively, with 16 bases between them. The CDR3 is 17 amino acids. The CDR3 DNA follows: TGTGCCAGCAGCTTTCTCGTTGGACATTTTAGCACAGATACGCAGTATTTT. This sequence encodes CASSFLVGHFSTDTQYF.

This chain joins TRBV19 and TRBJ1-2; no clear D gene. CDR3 size: 14 residues. The V end was cut by 8 bases, the J end by 7 bases, with 20 bases between. Per germline, CDR1 LNHDA and CDR2 SQIVND (reference sequence). DNA of the CDR3: TGTGCCAGTCGGACTGTCGGAGACGGTTTTGGCTACACCTTC. This encodes CASRTVGDGFGYTF. The variable domain in full, with the rest retrieved from reference TRBV19 and TRBJ1-2, is DGGITQSPKYLFRKEGQNVTLSCEQNLNHDAMYWYRQDPGQGLRLIYYSQIVNDFQKGDIAEGYSVSREKKESFPLTVTSAQKNPTAFYLCASRTVGDGFGYTFGSGTRLTVV.

This clonotype was found many times. The CDR3 DNA sequence: TGTGCCAGCAGTAAGACAGGGAAAGGAGAGACCCAGTACTTC. Residues: CASSKTGKGETQYF. The V gene is TRBV28, the J gene TRBJ2-5; 7 bases match TRBD1. The CDR3 covers 14 residues. Germline V gene lookup returns CDR1 MDHEN and CDR2 SYDVKM. Unmatched junction bases numbered 7, after V lost 5 bases and J lost 4 bases.

This clonotype appeared many times. This rearrangement joins TRBV7-2 to TRBJ2-1; the D is unclear. V was clipped by 4 bases and J by 0 bases, with 10 bases between them. There are 15 residues in the CDR3. CDR1 SGHTA and CDR2 FQGNSA come from the germline V gene. The CDR3 sequence: CASSYIPSSYNEQFF. The CDR3 DNA sequence: TGTGCCAGCAGCTATATCCCCAGCTCCTACAATGAGCAGTTCTTC.

The chain uses TRBV6-1 and TRBJ1-2; 7 bases match TRBD1. V gave up 6 bases and J gave up 4 bases; unmatched junction bases: 14. Germline values: CDR1 MNHNS, CDR2 SASEGT. The CDR3 has 16 amino acids. The CDR3 region is CASRRVDRALTYGYTF. As DNA, the CDR3 is TGTGCCAGCAGGAGAGTAGACAGGGCCCTAACCTATGGCTACACCTTC.

In this sample, this clonotype turned up once. This chain joins TRBV6-1 and TRBJ1-2, with 9 bases matching TRBD1. The germline V gene encodes CDR1 MNHNS and CDR2 SASEGT. J gave up 2 bases and V 0 bases, and 4 bases lay outside the gene matches. The CDR3 spans 16 residues. The CDR3 protein is CASSEAGQGPNYGYTF. Written as DNA, the CDR3 is TGTGCCAGCAGTGAAGCGGGACAGGGTCCGAACTATGGCTACACCTTC.

There are a few counts of this clonotype. The rearrangement joins TRBV6-1 to TRBJ2-7; the match to TRBD2 covers 8 bases. The CDR3 loop spans 14 amino acids. Germline trimming cut 6 bases from V and 5 bases from J; bases unmatched to any gene: 9. Germline loops: CDR1 MNHNS, CDR2 SASEGT. CDR3 nucleotides: TGTGCCAGCAGCCCCCGGGGGGGTCGGCACGAGCAGTACGTC. Translated: CASSPRGGRHEQYV.

At least ten counts were recorded for this clonotype. The chain uses TRBV6-5 and TRBJ2-5, with 10 bases lining up with TRBD1. This CDR3 comprises 17 residues. Germline assignment: CDR1 MNHEY and CDR2 SVGAGI. J gave up 9 bases and V 4 bases, and 17 bases lay outside the gene matches. The CDR3 protein is CASSSPTGGWAERPQYF. CDR3 nucleotide sequence: TGTGCCAGCAGTTCCCCGACAGGGGGCTGGGCGGAGAGACCCCAGTACTTC.

This clonotype was counted only a few times. The CDR3 protein is CASSFGAAVEQYF. The CDR3 nucleotides are TGTGCCAGCAGCTTCGGAGCAGCGGTAGAGCAGTACTTC. The rearrangement links TRBV7-2 to TRBJ2-7, with D possibly TRBD2 on 5 matching bases. Per germline, CDR1 SGHTA and CDR2 FQGNSA. Trimming stripped 3 bases from V and 7 bases from J, with 13 bases between. The CDR3 consists of 13 residues.

This clonotype has more than one count but fewer than ten. This sequence joins TRBV15 and TRBJ2-5, with 8 bases identical to TRBD1. V lost 1 base and J lost 5; bases outside the gene matches: 6. Germline CDR1 LNHNV, CDR2 YYDKDF (reference sequence). The CDR3 has 15 amino acids. The CDR3 loop is CATSRGRGRRETQYF. The CDR3 nucleotides are TGTGCCACCAGCAGAGGCAGGGGGCGACGGGAGACCCAGTACTTC. The whole variable domain, remainder taken from reference TRBV15 and TRBJ2-5, is DAMVIQNPRYQVTQFGKPVTLSCSQTLNHNVMYWYQQKSSQAPKLLFHYYDKDFNNEADTPDNFQSRRPNTSFCFLDIRSPGLGDTAMYLCATSRGRGRRETQYFGPGTRLLVL.

This clonotype has just a few counts. The chain recombines TRBV7-6 with TRBJ1-1, with a weak D call TRBD1 (6 bases). Germline CDR1 reads SGHVS; CDR2 reads FNYEAQ. The germline V and J ends were trimmed by 1 base and 1 base, with 13 bases remaining between them. The CDR3 is 16 amino acids. The CDR3 region has the DNA TGTGCCAGCAGCTTAGTACAGGGAGGGCGGAACACTGAAGCTTTCTTT. Amino acids: CASSLVQGGRNTEAFF.

The sample holds a few counts of this clonotype. The chain couples TRBV12-3 or TRBV12-4 to TRBJ1-1; no definite D call. The CDR3 is made up of 10 amino acids. Trimming left V 10 bases short and J 7 bases short, with 10 bases between. The CDR3 region has the DNA TGTGCCACCGCTTTTGGTGAAGCTTTCTTT. This encodes CATAFGEAFF.

The CDR3 DNA sequence: TGTGCCAGCAGTTACGGACAGGTCCACACCTTC. Encoded protein: CASSYGQVHTF. The rearrangement links TRBV6-5 to TRBJ1-2; 7 positions match TRBD1. This CDR3 has 11 amino acids. The J segment lost 12 bases and the V segment lost 2 bases, leaving 3 bases of the junction unmatched. The germline V gene has CDR1 MNHEY and CDR2 SVGAGI.

This chain joins TRBV7-2 and TRBJ2-1; D is unclear. From germline, CDR1 is SGHTA and CDR2 FQGNSA. V lost 8 bases to trimming and J lost 6 bases, with 8 bases between them. CDR3 size: 11 residues. DNA of the CDR3: TGTGCCAGCTTAAGTCTCAATGAGCAGTTCTTC. It specifies CASLSLNEQFF. Variable domain in full (rest from reference TRBV7-2 and TRBJ2-1): GAGVSQSPSNKVTEKGKDVELRCDPISGHTALYWYRQSLGQGLEFLIYFQGNSAPDKSGLPSDRFSAERTGGSVSTLTIQRTQQEDSAVYLCASLSLNEQFFGPGTRLTVL.

This clonotype was observed a handful of times. The rearrangement joins TRBV29-1 to TRBJ2-1; 13 bases are shared with TRBD2. CDR1 is SQVTM and CDR2 is ANQGSEA in the germline V gene. V trimming: 4 bases; J trimming: 10 bases; junction bases outside the gene matches: 4. This CDR3 has 13 amino acids. The CDR3 sequence is CSVAGTSGKEQFF. Here the CDR3 DNA reads TGCAGCGTTGCTGGGACTAGCGGGAAGGAGCAGTTCTTC.

V is TRBV20-1 and J is TRBJ2-7; 10 positions match TRBD2. Germline loops: CDR1 DFQATT, CDR2 SNEGSKA (reference sequence). The junction had 5 bases not matched to a gene; V was cut back by 3 bases and J by 3 bases. This CDR3 has 14 residues. This CDR3 is CSASGASGGYEQYF. In DNA form, the CDR3 reads TGCAGTGCTAGTGGTGCTAGCGGGGGCTACGAGCAGTACTTC.

The CDR3: CASVFTGGSGQPQHF. The CDR3 nucleotides read TGTGCCAGTGTCTTCACCGGGGGGTCAGGTCAGCCCCAGCATTTT. The gene calls are TRBV19 and TRBJ1-5; D might be TRBD1 (5 bases). Germline V gene data show CDR1 as LNHDA and CDR2 as SQIVND (reference sequence). V lost 8 bases to trimming and J lost 6 bases, with 20 bases between them. This CDR3 comprises 15 residues.

This clonotype has ten or more counts. This chain joins TRBV7-6 and TRBJ1-1; possible D gene TRBD1, 5 bases. Trimming stripped 5 bases from V and 0 bases from J, with 22 bases between. CDR3 length: 18 amino acids. Germline assignment: CDR1 SGHVS and CDR2 FNYEAQ. CDR3 bases: TGTGCCAGCAGCGTGGCCGTAGTGTCAGCAGGGCTGAACACTGAAGCTTTCTTT. Protein product: CASSVAVVSAGLNTEAFF.